This TCR beta chain was recorded in a study of blood T cell repertoires in COVID-19. Study background: Acute and convalescent COVID-19 specimens originated in the United States, Italy and Spain.

Study processing details: The assay estimated nucleated cells by amplifying reference gene primers. Some clones are missing from TCRdb's copy, which holds only in-frame ones; the method was immunoSEQ multiplex PCR. Clonal size and the V and J genes are those of that table, whereas D and trimming came from the DNA. This sample has some 300,000 clones, with roughly 90% found just once. This CDR3 has 15 amino acids. CDR1 is SQVTM, CDR2 ANQGSEA, per germline. V shed 6 bases and J 2 bases; nucleotides not matched to a gene: 9. Recovered status in Cohort 3 required two negative PCRs, clearance, or symptom resolution.

What was sequenced was PBMCs or T cells enriched from blood (not recorded which). The genes are TRBV29-1 and TRBJ2-7, with 11 positions matching TRBD2. This TCR was recovered from a woman aged 25 to 39 who had recovered from COVID-19. CDR3 nucleotides: TGCAGCGTCCGACCCGGGACTAGCGGTCCCTACGAGCAGTACTTC. It translates to CSVRPGTSGPYEQYF.